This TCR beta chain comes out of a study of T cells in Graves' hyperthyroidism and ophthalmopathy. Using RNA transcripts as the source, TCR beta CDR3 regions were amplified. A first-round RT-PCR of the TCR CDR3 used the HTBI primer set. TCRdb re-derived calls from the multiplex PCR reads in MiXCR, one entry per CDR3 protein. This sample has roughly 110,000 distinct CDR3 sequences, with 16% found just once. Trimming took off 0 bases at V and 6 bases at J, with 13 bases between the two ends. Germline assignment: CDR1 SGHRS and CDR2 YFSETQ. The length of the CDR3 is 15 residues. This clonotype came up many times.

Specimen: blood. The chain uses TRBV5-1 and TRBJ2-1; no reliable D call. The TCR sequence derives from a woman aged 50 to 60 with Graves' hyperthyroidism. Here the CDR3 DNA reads TGCGCCAGCAGCTTGGGTCCTGACTCCGCCAATGAGCAGTTCTTC. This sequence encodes CASSLGPDSANEQFF.